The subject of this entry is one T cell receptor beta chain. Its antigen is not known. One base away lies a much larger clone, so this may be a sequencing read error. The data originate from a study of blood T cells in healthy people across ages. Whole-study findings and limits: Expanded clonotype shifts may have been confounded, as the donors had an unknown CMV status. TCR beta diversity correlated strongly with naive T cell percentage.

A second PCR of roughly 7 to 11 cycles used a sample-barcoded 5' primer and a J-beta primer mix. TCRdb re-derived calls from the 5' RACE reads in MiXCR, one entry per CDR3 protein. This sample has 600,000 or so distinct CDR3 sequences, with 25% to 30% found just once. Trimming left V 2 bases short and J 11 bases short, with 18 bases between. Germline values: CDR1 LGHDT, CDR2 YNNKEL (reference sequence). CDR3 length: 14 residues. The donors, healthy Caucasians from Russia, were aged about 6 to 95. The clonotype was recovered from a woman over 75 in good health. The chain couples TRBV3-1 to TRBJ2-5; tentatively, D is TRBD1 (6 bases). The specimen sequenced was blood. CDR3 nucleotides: TGTGCCAGCAGCCAATGGGACACCTCCAATGAGCAGTACTTC. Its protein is CASSQWDTSNEQYF.